This passage covers 18 T cell receptor beta chains from one sample sequenced in a study of beta chain features in type 1 diabetes. As every portion of the isolated RNA was reverse transcribed, the sequencing read expressed TCRB transcripts. Sequencing was performed with immunoSEQ multiplex PCR; in TCRdb, only in-frame clones are kept and a portion is missing. The sample lists 200,000 to 250,000 clones, roughly 11% occurring once. Sequenced: central memory CD4+ T cells from blood. These receptors were taken from a man younger than 35 in good health.

J is TRBJ2-3 and V is TRBV4-1; 8 positions match TRBD1. The CDR3 is 14 residues long. V gave up 3 bases and J gave up 6 bases; unmatched junction bases: 5. Germline CDR1 MGHRA, CDR2 YSYEKL. The CDR3 DNA follows: TGCGCCAGCAGCCAGAGGACAGGGTATGATACGCAGTATTTT. This encodes CASSQRTGYDTQYF.

This clone showed up many times. The rearrangement uses TRBV4-3 and TRBJ2-3, with D possibly TRBD1 on 6 matching bases. This CDR3 is 15 amino acids long. Germline loops: CDR1 LGHNA, CDR2 YSLEER. V lost 1 base to trimming and J lost 7 bases, with 15 bases between them. CDR3 loop: CASSQGQARSNTQYF. CDR3 bases: TGCGCCAGCAGCCAAGGACAGGCGAGATCAAATACGCAGTATTTT.

The genes are TRBV25-1 and TRBJ2-1; D unresolved. The CDR3 sequence is 14 residues long. Trimming shortened V by 5 bases and J by 2 bases, and 10 bases separated the two germline ends. CDR1 MGHDK and CDR2 SYGVNS come from the germline V gene. In nucleotides, the CDR3 is TGTGCCAGCAGTAGCTTTGCAGCCTACAATGAGCAGTTCTTC. It codes for CASSSFAAYNEQFF.

This clone turned up a few times. This chain connects TRBV5-6 to TRBJ2-3; TRBD1 agrees at 8 bases. The CDR3 has 13 residues. Germline V lookup: CDR1 SGHDT, CDR2 YYEEEE. V shed 4 bases and J 4 bases; nucleotides not matched to a gene: 2. CDR3 coding DNA: TGTGCCAGCAGCGACAGGGGCCCAGATACGCAGTATTTT. Protein: CASSDRGPDTQYF.

This clone was recorded a few times. The chain recombines TRBV7-2 with TRBJ2-2; a possible D gene is TRBD2 (6 bases). The germline V and J ends were trimmed by 5 bases and 1 base, with 11 bases remaining between them. This CDR3 comprises 15 residues. Germline values: CDR1 SGHTA, CDR2 FQGNSA. CDR3 in DNA: TGTGCCAGCAGCCCCCACGGGGGGAACACCGGGGAGCTGTTTTTT. This codes for CASSPHGGNTGELFF. The full variable domain, in which reference TRBV7-2 and TRBJ2-2 provide the parts outside the CDR3, is GAGVSQSPSNKVTEKGKDVELRCDPISGHTALYWYRQSLGQGLEFLIYFQGNSAPDKSGLPSDRFSAERTGGSVSTLTIQRTQQEDSAVYLCASSPHGGNTGELFFGEGSRLTVL.

The genes are TRBV7-9 and TRBJ2-2, with D possibly matching TRBD1 (5 bases). This CDR3 comprises 14 residues. Germline CDR1 SEHNR, CDR2 FQNEAQ (reference sequence). V was shortened by 3 bases and J by 6 bases, with 11 bases between the two germline ends. The DNA for the CDR3 is TGTGCCAGCAGCTTCAGGGTGTCGTCCGGGGAGCTGTTTTTT. Translating gives CASSFRVSSGELFF.

This clone has just a few counts. The chain recombines TRBV15 with TRBJ2-1; TRBD1 matches at 10 bases. CDR1 is LNHNV and CDR2 is YYDKDF in the germline V gene (reference sequence). The CDR3 totals 15 residues. The V segment lost 1 base and the J segment 9 bases; nucleotides outside the gene matches: 6. CDR3 coding DNA: TGTGCCACCAGCAGAGGGGGACAGGGGAGACTTGAGCAGTTCTTC. Its translation is CATSRGGQGRLEQFF.

This clone was found many times. The chain has TRBV4-1 and TRBJ2-5, with a possible D match to TRBD1 (6 bases). The CDR3 length is 14 residues. From germline, CDR1 is MGHRA and CDR2 YSYEKL. Trimming left V 4 bases short and J 1 base short, with 10 bases between. The CDR3 DNA reads as TGCGCCAGCAGCCCCGGGGACATCCAAGAGACCCAGTACTTC. Protein: CASSPGDIQETQYF.

The chain recombines TRBV7-9 with TRBJ1-1; D gene unclear. V was trimmed by 2 bases and J by 5 bases, leaving 9 bases between them. CDR3 length: 13 amino acids. CDR1 is SEHNR and CDR2 is FQNEAQ in the germline V gene (reference sequence). CDR3 in amino acids: CASSLNTRTEAFF. In nucleotides, the CDR3 is TGTGCCAGCAGCTTAAACACCCGTACTGAAGCTTTCTTT.

This clone was picked up a small number of times. The chain has TRBV7-9 and TRBJ2-3; D remains unclear. This CDR3 region has 16 residues. Trimming took 6 bases from V and 2 from J, leaving 18 bases between them. CDR1 is SEHNR and CDR2 is FQNEAQ in the germline V gene (reference sequence). Here the CDR3 reads CASRSKDGYFTDTQYF. CDR3 DNA sequence: TGTGCCAGCAGGTCAAAGGACGGATACTTCACAGATACGCAGTATTTT. The complete variable domain, with remaining parts taken from reference TRBV7-9 and TRBJ2-3, reads DTGVSQNPRHKITKRGQNVTFRCDPISEHNRLYWYRQTLGQGPEFLTYFQNEAQLEKSRLLSDRFSAERPKGSFSTLEIQRTEQGDSAMYLCASRSKDGYFTDTQYFGPGTRLTVL.

This clone was seen repeatedly, ten times or more. The rearrangement links TRBV10-3 to TRBJ2-6; D is undetermined. Trimming took 4 bases from V and 4 from J, leaving 5 bases between them. The CDR3 length is 13 residues. CDR1 ENHRY and CDR2 SYGVKD come from the germline V gene. CDR3 DNA sequence: TGTGCCATCAGTGGGGTCGGGGCCAACGTCCTGACTTTC. It specifies CAISGVGANVLTF.

The chain couples TRBV7-9 to TRBJ2-7; D is uncertain. CDR3 size: 12 residues. Trimming pared 5 bases from V and 9 bases from J, leaving 14 bases between. Germline CDR1 reads SEHNR; CDR2 reads FQNEAQ (reference sequence). CDR3 nucleotides: TGTGCCAGCAGCCCCTCTTCGTATGGGCAGTACTTC. Translation: CASSPSSYGQYF.

This clone was found a few times. V gene TRBV5-1 combines with J gene TRBJ2-7; the D is unclear. Trimming shortened V by 4 bases and J by 1 base, and 12 bases separated the two germline ends. This CDR3 spans 14 amino acids. Germline V gene data show CDR1 as SGHRS and CDR2 as YFSETQ. The CDR3 nucleotides read TGCGCCAGCAGCGGAGCAGGTGGGTCCTACGAGCAGTACTTC. Encoded protein: CASSGAGGSYEQYF.

Only a few counts were recorded for this clone. V is TRBV28 and J is TRBJ2-6, with D possibly being TRBD2 (5 bases). This CDR3 region has 15 residues. CDR1 and CDR2 (germline): MDHEN, SYDVKM. Trimming shortened V by 4 bases and J by 0 bases, and 7 bases separated the two germline ends. The DNA for the CDR3 is TGTGCCAGCAGTTCGGGGAACTCTGGGGCCAACGTCCTGACTTTC. It specifies CASSSGNSGANVLTF. The complete variable domain, with remaining parts taken from reference TRBV28 and TRBJ2-6, reads DVKVTQSSRYLVKRTGEKVFLECVQDMDHENMFWYRQDPGLGLRLIYFSYDVKMKEKGDIPEGYSVSREKKERFSLILESASTNQTSMYLCASSSGNSGANVLTFGAGSRLTVL.

In regard to this clone: Within the sample, other DNA sequences also encode this same CDR3. The V and J genes are TRBV15 and TRBJ1-5; no clear D gene. The CDR3 runs 13 residues. Between the trimmed V and J ends, which lost 0 bases and 5 bases, there was a span of 5 bases. Looked up from germline, CDR1 is LNHNV and CDR2 is YYDKDF (reference sequence). The CDR3: CATSRDPDQPQHF. The CDR3 DNA follows: TGTGCCACCAGCAGAGATCCTGATCAGCCCCAGCATTTT.

This clone occurred a few times. J is TRBJ2-3 and V is TRBV29-1; TRBD1 might be the D (8 bases). The germline V gene encodes CDR1 SQVTM and CDR2 ANQGSEA. The CDR3 contains 16 residues. V dropped 3 bases and J dropped 4 bases, with 20 bases sitting between them. This CDR3 is CSVEPNRGGTADTQYF. Written as DNA, the CDR3 is TGCAGCGTTGAGCCGAACAGGGGGGGTACGGCAGATACGCAGTATTTT.

The CDR3 spells CASSIGLGGSYNEQFF. CDR3 in DNA: TGTGCCAGCAGCATAGGACTAGGAGGCTCCTACAATGAGCAGTTCTTC. The J gene is TRBJ2-1, the V gene TRBV2, with TRBD2 matching 7 bases. The CDR3 is made up of 16 amino acids. In germline, CDR1 is SNHLY, CDR2 FYNNEI. Losses at the gene ends were 6 bases for V and 0 bases for J; bases not matched to a gene: 8.

This clone occurred a few times. J is TRBJ2-1 and V is TRBV10-3, with 8 bases lining up with TRBD2. The CDR3 covers 15 residues. The junction had 11 bases not matched to a gene; V was cut back by 4 bases and J by 9 bases. Germline CDR1 ENHRY, CDR2 SYGVKD. The CDR3 coding sequence is TGTGCCATCAGTGCGCCGGGACTAGAGAGTGGTGAGCAGTTCTTC. This gives the protein CAISAPGLESGEQFF.